A selection of T cell receptor beta chains follows, all from one sample in a study of shared clonotypes between healthy human individuals. Sequencing used immunoSEQ multiplex PCR; TCRdb keeps in-frame clones, though not all of them. The sample has around 690,000 clones, around 90% seen once. Sequencing was carried out using memory CD8+ T cells from PBMCs. The receptors were sampled from a man aged 18 to 29 in good health. Some clones in this sample may be carry-over from other donors' samples. CDR3s include the opening cysteine and the closing phenylalanine or tryptophan.

>TRBJ2-2|15|TRBV19
CASSMGQGVSGELFF
>TRBJ2-1|14|TRBV5-1
CASSLWTGDNEQFF
>TRBJ2-1|15|TRBV27
CASSKPGQGLYEQFF
>TRBJ1-6|17|TRBV28
CASSFPPDRFYNSPLHF
>TRBJ2-7|14|TRBV7-9
CASSTEDRTYEQYF
>TRBJ2-1|15|TRBV9
CASSDGVTPPDEQFF
>TRBJ1-3|15|TRBV28
CASSLDIYSGNTIYF
>TRBJ1-2|15|TRBV6-5
CASSYTRALNYGYTF
>TRBJ2-2|15|TRBV9
CASSVGDENTGELFF
>TRBJ2-7|14|TRBV5-6
CASSFAGISYEQYF
>TRBJ1-5|14|TRBV7-9
CASSLSQAGQPQHF
>TRBJ2-1|14|TRBV7-9
CASTVAGHYNEQFF
>TRBJ2-7|17|TRBV7-7
CASSSSRSSGLPYEQYF
>TRBJ2-7|16|TRBV29-1
CSAWGLAGPSSYEQYF
>TRBJ2-1|15|TRBV15
CATSPSSGPYNEQFF
>TRBJ2-1|15|TRBV6-5
CASSGAGGSYNEQFF
>TRBJ1-5|15|TRBV4-3
CASSQNPSTNQPQHF
>TRBJ1-5|17|TRBV6-1
CASSEGLQGAWNQPQHF
>TRBJ2-3|16|TRBV19
CASSIKGGDGTDTQYF
>TRBJ1-2|12|TRBV5-6
CASSSSNYGYTF